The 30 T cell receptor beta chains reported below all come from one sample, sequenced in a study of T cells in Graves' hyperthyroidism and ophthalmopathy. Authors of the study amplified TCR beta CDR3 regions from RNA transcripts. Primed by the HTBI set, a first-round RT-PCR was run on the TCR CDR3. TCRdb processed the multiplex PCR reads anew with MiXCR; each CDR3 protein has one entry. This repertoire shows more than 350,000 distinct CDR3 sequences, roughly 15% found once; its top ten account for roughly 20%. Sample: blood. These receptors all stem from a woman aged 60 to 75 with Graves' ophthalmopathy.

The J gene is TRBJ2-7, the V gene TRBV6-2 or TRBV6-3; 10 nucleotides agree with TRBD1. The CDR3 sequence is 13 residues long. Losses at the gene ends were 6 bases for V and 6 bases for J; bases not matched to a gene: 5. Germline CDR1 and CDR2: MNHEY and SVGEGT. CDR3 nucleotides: TGTGCCAGCAGGACAGGGGGCAGGGGCGAGCAGTACTTC. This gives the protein CASRTGGRGEQYF.

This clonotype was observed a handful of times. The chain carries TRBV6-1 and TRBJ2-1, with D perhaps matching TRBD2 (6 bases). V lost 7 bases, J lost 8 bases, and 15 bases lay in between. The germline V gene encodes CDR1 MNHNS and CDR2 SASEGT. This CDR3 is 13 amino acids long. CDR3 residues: CASTLWGDDEQFF. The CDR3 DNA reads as TGTGCCAGCACCCTCTGGGGGGATGATGAGCAGTTCTTC.

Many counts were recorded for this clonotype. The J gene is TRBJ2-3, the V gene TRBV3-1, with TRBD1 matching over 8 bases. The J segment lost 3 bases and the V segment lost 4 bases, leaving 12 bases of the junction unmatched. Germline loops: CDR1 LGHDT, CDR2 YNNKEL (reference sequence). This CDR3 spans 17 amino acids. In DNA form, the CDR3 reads TGTGCCAGCAGCCTCATAAGGATAGGACAGGGAACAGATACGCAGTATTTT. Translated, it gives CASSLIRIGQGTDTQYF.

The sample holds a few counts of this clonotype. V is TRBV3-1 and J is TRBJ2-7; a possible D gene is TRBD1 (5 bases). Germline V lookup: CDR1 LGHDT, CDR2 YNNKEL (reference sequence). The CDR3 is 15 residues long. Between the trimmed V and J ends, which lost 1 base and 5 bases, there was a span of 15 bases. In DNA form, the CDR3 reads TGTGCCAGCAGCCAAGGCCCGGCAGGGTCGGACGAGCAGTACTTC. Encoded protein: CASSQGPAGSDEQYF.

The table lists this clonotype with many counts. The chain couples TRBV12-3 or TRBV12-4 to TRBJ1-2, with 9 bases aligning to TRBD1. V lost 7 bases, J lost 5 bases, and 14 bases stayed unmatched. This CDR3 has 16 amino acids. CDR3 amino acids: CASTPGTGSGPYGYTF. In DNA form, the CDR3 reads TGTGCCAGCACCCCGGGGACAGGGAGCGGGCCGTATGGCTACACCTTC.

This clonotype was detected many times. The CDR3 sequence is CASSYPGVETQYF. The CDR3 coding sequence is TGTGCCAGCAGTTATCCAGGGGTAGAGACCCAGTACTTC. This sequence joins TRBV2 and TRBJ2-5, with a weak D call TRBD1 (6 bases). CDR3 length: 13 amino acids. Trimming took off 5 bases at V and 4 bases at J, with 11 bases between the two ends. Germline-derived CDR1 and CDR2 are SNHLY and FYNNEI.

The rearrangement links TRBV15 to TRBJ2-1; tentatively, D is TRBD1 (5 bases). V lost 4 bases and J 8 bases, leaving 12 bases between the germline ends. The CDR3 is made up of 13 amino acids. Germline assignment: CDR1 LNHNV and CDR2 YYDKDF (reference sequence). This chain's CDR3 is CATSTRSRDEQFF. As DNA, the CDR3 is TGTGCCACCAGCACGAGGTCCAGGGATGAGCAGTTCTTC.

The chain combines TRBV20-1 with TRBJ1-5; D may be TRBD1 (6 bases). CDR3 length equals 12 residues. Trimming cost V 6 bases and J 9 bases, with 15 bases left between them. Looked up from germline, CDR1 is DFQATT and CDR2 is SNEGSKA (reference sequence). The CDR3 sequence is CSARDLGGPQHF. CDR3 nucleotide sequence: TGCAGTGCCCGAGACCTAGGGGGGCCCCAGCATTTT.

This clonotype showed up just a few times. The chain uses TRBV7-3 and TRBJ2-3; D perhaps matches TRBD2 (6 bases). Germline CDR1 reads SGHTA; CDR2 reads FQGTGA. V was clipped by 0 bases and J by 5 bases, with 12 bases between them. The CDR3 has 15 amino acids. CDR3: CASSLTGSSRDTQYF. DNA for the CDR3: TGTGCCAGCAGCTTAACCGGGAGTAGTCGAGATACGCAGTATTTT. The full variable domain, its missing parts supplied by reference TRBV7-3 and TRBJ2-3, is GAGVSQTPSNKVTEKGKYVELRCDPISGHTALYWYRQSLGQGPEFLIYFQGTGAADDSGLPNDRFFAVRPEGSVSTLKIQRTERGDSAVYLCASSLTGSSRDTQYFGPGTRLTVL.

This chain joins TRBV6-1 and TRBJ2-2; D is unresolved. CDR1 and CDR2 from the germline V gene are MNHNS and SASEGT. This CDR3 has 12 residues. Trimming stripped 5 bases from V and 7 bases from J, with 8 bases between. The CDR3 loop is CASSRTGGELFF. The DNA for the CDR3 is TGTGCCAGCAGTCGAACGGGCGGGGAGCTGTTTTTT.

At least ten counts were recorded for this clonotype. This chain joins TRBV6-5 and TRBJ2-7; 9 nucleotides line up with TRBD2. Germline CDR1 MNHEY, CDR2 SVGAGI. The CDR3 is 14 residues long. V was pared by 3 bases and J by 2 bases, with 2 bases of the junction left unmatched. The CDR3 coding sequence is TGTGCCAGCAGTTATCAGCGGGGGGCCTACGAGCAGTACTTC. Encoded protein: CASSYQRGAYEQYF.

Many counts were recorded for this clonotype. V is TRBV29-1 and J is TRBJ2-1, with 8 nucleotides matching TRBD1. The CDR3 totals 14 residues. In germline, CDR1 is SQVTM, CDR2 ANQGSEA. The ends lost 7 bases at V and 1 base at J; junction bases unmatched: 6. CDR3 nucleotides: TGCAGCGGCCGAAACAGGGGGTCCTACAATGAGCAGTTCTTC. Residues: CSGRNRGSYNEQFF.

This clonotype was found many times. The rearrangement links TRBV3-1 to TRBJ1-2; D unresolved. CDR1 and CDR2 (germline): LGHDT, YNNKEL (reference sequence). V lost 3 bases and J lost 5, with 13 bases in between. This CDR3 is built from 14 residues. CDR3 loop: CASSHEGAMYGYTF. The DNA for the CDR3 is TGTGCCAGCAGCCATGAGGGTGCGATGTATGGCTACACCTTC.

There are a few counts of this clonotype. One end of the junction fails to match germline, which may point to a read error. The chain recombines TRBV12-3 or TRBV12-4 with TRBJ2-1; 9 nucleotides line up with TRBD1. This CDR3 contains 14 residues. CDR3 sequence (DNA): TGTACCAGCAGTTTAGGGGGACAGGGCCATGAGCAGTTCTTC. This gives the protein CTSSLGGQGHEQFF.

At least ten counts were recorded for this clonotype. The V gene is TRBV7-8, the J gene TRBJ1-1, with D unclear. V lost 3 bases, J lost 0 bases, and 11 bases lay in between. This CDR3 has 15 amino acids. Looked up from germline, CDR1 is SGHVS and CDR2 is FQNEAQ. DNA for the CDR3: TGTGCCAGCAGCTTTTCGACATACCTGAACACTGAAGCTTTCTTT. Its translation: CASSFSTYLNTEAFF.

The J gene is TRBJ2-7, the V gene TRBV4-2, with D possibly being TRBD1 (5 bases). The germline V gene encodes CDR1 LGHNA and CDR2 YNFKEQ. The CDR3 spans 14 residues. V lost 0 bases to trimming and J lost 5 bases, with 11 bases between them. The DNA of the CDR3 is TGTGCCAGCAGCCAAGAGGCAGGGTGGAACGAGCAGTACTTC. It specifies CASSQEAGWNEQYF.

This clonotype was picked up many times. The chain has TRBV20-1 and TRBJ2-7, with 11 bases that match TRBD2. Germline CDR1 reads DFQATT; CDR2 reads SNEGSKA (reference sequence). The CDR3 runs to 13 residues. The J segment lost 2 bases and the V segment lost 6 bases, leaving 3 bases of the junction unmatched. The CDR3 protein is CSAPGLAAYEQYF. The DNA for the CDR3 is TGCAGTGCCCCGGGACTAGCGGCCTACGAGCAGTACTTC.

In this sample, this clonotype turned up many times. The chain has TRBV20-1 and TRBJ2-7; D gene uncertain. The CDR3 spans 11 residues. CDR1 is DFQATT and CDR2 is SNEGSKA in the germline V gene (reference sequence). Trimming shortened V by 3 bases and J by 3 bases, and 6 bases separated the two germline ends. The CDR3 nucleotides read TGCAGTGCTAGTCTTTTCTACGAGCAGTACTTC. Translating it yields CSASLFYEQYF.

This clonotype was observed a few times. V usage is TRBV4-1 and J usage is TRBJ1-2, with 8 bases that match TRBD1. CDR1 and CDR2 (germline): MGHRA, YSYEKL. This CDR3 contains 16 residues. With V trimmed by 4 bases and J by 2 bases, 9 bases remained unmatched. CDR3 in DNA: TGCGCCAGCAGCCGGCCTCAGGGGGCGTCAAACTATGGCTACACCTTC. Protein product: CASSRPQGASNYGYTF.

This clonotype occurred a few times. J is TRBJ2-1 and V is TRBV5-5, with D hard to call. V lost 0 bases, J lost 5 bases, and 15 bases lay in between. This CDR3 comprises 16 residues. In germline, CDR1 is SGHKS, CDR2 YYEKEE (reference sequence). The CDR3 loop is CASSLGPMLSNNEQFF. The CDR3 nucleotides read TGTGCCAGCAGCTTGGGACCCATGCTTTCTAACAATGAGCAGTTCTTC.

CDR3 sequence: CASSLTLAGTRYEQYF. CDR3 nucleotide sequence: TGTGCCAGCAGTTTAACACTAGCGGGGACTCGCTACGAGCAGTACTTC. The chain uses TRBV28 and TRBJ2-7; 10 positions match TRBD2. V was pared by 2 bases and J by 3 bases, with 7 bases of the junction left unmatched. The CDR3 is made up of 16 amino acids. Germline-derived CDR1 and CDR2 are MDHEN and SYDVKM. The variable domain in full, completed from reference TRBV28 and TRBJ2-7, reads DVKVTQSSRYLVKRTGEKVFLECVQDMDHENMFWYRQDPGLGLRLIYFSYDVKMKEKGDIPEGYSVSREKKERFSLILESASTNQTSMYLCASSLTLAGTRYEQYFGPGTRLTVT.

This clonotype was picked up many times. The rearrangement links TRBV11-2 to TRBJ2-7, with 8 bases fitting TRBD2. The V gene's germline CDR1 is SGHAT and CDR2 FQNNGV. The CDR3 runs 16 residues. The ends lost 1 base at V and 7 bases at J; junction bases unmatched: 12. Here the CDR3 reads CASSLGPSGGSLEQYF. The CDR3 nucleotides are TGTGCCAGCAGCTTAGGGCCCAGCGGGGGTTCGCTGGAGCAGTACTTC.

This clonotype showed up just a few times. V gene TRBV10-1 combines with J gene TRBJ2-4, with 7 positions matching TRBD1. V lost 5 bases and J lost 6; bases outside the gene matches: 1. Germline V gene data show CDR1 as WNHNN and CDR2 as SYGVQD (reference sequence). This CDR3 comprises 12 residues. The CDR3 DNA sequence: TGCGCCAGCAGTCCAGGGGGAAACATTCAGTACTTC. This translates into CASSPGGNIQYF.

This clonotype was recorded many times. CDR3 in amino acids: CASRGGAGGYNEQFF. The CDR3 bases are TGTGCCAGCAGGGGGGGGGCAGGGGGTTACAATGAGCAGTTCTTC. The rearrangement links TRBV28 to TRBJ2-1; possibly TRBD1 or TRBD2 for D (7 bases each). Germline values: CDR1 MDHEN, CDR2 SYDVKM. Trimming pared 6 bases from V and 4 bases from J, leaving 16 bases between. This CDR3 has 15 residues.

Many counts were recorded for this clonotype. Here the CDR3 DNA reads TGTGCCAGCAGTACTAGCGGAATGAGCTCCTACGAGCAGTACTTC. Translation gives CASSTSGMSSYEQYF. This chain joins TRBV11-2 and TRBJ2-7; 8 bases are a match to TRBD2. Germline trimming cut 6 bases from V and 0 bases from J; bases unmatched to any gene: 7. CDR1 and CDR2 (germline): SGHAT, FQNNGV. This CDR3 has 15 amino acids.

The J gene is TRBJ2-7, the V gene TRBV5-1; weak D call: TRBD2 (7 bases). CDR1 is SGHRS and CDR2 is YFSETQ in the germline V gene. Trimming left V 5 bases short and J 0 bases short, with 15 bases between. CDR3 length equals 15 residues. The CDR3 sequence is CASRSGGSNSYEQYF. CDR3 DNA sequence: TGCGCCAGCAGATCGGGGGGCTCAAACTCCTACGAGCAGTACTTC.

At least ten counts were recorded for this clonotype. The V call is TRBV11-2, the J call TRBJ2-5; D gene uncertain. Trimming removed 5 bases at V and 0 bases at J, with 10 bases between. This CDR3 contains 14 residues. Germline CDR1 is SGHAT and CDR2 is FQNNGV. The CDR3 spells CASSRRADQETQYF. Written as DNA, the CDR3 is TGTGCCAGCAGCCGAAGGGCCGACCAAGAGACCCAGTACTTC. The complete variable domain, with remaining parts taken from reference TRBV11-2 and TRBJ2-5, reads EAGVAQSPRYKIIEKRQSVAFWCNPISGHATLYWYQQILGQGPKLLIQFQNNGVVDDSQLPKDRFSAERLKGVDSTLKIQPAKLEDSAVYLCASSRRADQETQYFGPGTRLLVL.

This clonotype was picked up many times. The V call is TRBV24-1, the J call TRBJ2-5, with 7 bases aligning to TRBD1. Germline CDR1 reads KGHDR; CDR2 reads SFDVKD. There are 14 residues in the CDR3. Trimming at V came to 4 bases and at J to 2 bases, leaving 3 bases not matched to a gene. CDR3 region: CATSDPGQQETQYF. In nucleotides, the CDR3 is TGTGCCACCAGTGACCCGGGACAGCAAGAGACCCAGTACTTC.

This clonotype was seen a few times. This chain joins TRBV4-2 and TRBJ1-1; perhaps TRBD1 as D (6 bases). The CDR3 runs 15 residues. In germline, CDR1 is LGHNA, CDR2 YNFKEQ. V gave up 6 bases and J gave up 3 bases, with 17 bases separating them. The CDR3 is CASSGQYGVDTEAFF. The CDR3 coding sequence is TGTGCCAGCAGTGGACAGTACGGGGTAGACACTGAAGCTTTCTTT.

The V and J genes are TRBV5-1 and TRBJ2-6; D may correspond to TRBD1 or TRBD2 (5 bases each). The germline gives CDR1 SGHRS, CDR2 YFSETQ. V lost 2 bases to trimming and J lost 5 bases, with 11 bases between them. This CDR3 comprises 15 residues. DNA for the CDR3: TGCGCCAGCAGCTTTGAGGGGCCCTGGGCCAACGTCCTGACTTTC. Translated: CASSFEGPWANVLTF.